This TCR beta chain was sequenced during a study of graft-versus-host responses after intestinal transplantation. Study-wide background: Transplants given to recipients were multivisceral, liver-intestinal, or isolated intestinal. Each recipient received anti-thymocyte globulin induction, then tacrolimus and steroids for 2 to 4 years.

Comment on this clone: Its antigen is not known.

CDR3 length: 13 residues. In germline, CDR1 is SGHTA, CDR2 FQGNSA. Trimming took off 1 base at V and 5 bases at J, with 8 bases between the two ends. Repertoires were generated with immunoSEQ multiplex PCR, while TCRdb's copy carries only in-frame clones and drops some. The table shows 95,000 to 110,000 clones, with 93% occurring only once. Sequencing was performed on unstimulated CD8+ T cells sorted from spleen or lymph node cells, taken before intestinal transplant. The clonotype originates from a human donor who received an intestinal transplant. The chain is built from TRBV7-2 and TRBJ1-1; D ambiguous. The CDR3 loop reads CASSLGGWTEAFF. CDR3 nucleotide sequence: TGTGCCAGCAGCTTAGGCGGGTGGACTGAAGCTTTCTTT.